This is a list of T cell receptor beta chains from one sample in a study of cytomegalovirus exposure and HLA in healthy donors. Measured with immunoSEQ multiplex PCR; TCRdb has only the in-frame clones, and not every one. Among about 270,000 clones listed, just over 85% were seen once. Source material: PBMCs. The source of these receptors is a young woman in good health and CMV-seronegative. Both conserved end residues are part of each CDR3. A D gene is named only where the DNA matches it firmly. Size is omitted from some rows. Given values are once, few, many or a class for expanded clones.

V	size	D	length	J	CDR3	DNA
TRBV12-5	-	TRBD1	16	TRBJ1-5	CASGLEGTGGWQPQHF	TGTGCTAGTGGTTTGGAAGGGACAGGGGGTTGGCAGCCCCAGCATTTT
TRBV4-1	-	-	14	TRBJ1-2	CASSSTGSSYGYTF	TGCGCCAGCAGCTCCACGGGGAGTAGCTATGGCTACACCTTC
TRBV4-1	-	TRBD1	16	TRBJ2-7	CASSQPPGQGVYEQYF	TGCGCCAGCAGCCAACCGCCGGGACAGGGGGTCTACGAGCAGTACTTC
TRBV6-5	-	-	13	TRBJ2-2	CASSPASRGELFF	TGTGCCAGCAGTCCCGCTAGTCGAGGGGAGCTGTTTTTT
TRBV2	once	TRBD2	14	TRBJ2-3	CARTVRGALDTQYF	TGTGCCAGGACTGTGCGGGGGGCCCTAGATACGCAGTATTTT
TRBV7-2	-	TRBD2	16	TRBJ2-7	CASSLEGLAGPHEQYF	TGTGCCAGCAGCTTAGAGGGACTAGCGGGTCCCCACGAGCAGTACTTC
TRBV5-4	-	TRBD1	19	TRBJ1-1	CASSSGTGSWIGLNTEAFF	TGTGCCAGCAGCTCCGGGACAGGGAGCTGGATTGGTTTGAACACTGAAGCTTTCTTT
TRBV6-6	-	-	16	TRBJ2-1	CASSYSTERPYNEQFF	TGTGCCAGCAGTTACTCGACCGAGCGGCCCTACAATGAGCAGTTCTTC
TRBV6-5	-	-	16	TRBJ1-6	CASSSPFTTRRSPLHF	TGTGCCAGCAGTTCCCCTTTCACAACCCGGCGGTCACCCCTCCACTTT
TRBV28	-	TRBD2	20	TRBJ2-3	CASSPLTPLTSGRGKDTQYF	TGTGCCAGCAGTCCCCTTACCCCCCTGACTAGCGGGAGGGGCAAAGATACGCAGTATTTT
TRBV4-3	-	TRBD1	15	TRBJ2-7	CASSSEGQGYYEQYF	TGCGCCAGCAGTAGCGAGGGACAGGGGTACTACGAGCAGTACTTC
TRBV19	-	-	16	TRBJ1-5	CASSLGTGRSNQPQHF	TGTGCCAGTAGTCTAGGGACGGGGAGGAGCAATCAGCCCCAGCATTTT
TRBV6-5	-	-	13	TRBJ1-1	CASSPTRNTEAFF	TGTGCCAGCAGTCCAACAAGAAATACTGAAGCTTTCTTT